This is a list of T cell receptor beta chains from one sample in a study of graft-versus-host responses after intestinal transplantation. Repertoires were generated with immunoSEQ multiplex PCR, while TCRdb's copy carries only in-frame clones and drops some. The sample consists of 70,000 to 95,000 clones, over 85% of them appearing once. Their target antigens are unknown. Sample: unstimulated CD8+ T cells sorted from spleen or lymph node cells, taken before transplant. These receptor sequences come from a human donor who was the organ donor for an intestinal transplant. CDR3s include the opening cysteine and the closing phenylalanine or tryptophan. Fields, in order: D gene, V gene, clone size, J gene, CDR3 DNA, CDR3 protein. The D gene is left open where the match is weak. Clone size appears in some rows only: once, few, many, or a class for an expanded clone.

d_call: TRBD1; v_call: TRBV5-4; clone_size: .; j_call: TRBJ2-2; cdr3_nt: TGTGCCAGCAGCGGAGACAGGGGGTCAGAGACCGGGGAGCTGTTTTTT; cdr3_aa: CASSGDRGSETGELFF
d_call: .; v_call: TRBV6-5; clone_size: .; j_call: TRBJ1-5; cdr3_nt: TGTGCCAGCAGTTATACCGGGGGGCGTACGGAGCCCCAGCATTTT; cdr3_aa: CASSYTGGRTEPQHF
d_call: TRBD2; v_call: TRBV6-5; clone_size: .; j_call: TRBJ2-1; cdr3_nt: TGTGCCAGCAGAGTACTAGCGGGGTTCTACAATGAGCAGTTCTTC; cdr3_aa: CASRVLAGFYNEQFF
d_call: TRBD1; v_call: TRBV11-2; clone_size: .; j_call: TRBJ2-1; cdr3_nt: TGTGCCAGCAGCTTAGGCAGGGGGTCCGGATACAATGAGCAGTTCTTC; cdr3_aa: CASSLGRGSGYNEQFF
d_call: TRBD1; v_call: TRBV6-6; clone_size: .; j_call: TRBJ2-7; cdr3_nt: TGTGCCAGCAGTTACTCGACGACAGGGGCACACGAGCAGTACTTC; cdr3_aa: CASSYSTTGAHEQYF
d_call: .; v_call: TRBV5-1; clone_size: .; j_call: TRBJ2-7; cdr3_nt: TGCGCCAGCAGCGTAGAGAGTTCCTACGAGCAGTACTTC; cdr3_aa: CASSVESSYEQYF
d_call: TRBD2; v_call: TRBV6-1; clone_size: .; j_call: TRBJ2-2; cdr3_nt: TGTGCCAGCAGTGAACTAGCGGGAGGGGGCGGGGAGCTGTTTTTT; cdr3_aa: CASSELAGGGGELFF
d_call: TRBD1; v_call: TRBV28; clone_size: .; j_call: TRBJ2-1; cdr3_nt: TGTGCCAGCTCCACCCCCCGGGCGGGACAGGGGTATTACAATGAGCAGTTCTTC; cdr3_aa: CASSTPRAGQGYYNEQFF
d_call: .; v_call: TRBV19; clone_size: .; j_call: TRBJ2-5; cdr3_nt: TGTGCCAGCTCCACTAGCTTTTTCGAGACCCAGTACTTC; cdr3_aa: CASSTSFFETQYF
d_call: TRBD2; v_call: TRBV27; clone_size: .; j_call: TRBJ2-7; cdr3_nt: TGTGCCAGCAGCCCCTACGGTGGGAGGGCCATAAACTACGAGCAGTACTTC; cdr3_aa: CASSPYGGRAINYEQYF
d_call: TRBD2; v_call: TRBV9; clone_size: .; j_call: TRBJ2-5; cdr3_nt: TGTGCCAGCAGCTCAGACGGGGGGGCATTCCAAGAGACCCAGTACTTC; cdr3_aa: CASSSDGGAFQETQYF
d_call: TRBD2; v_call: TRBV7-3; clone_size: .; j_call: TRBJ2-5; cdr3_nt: TGTGCCAGCAGCTTAAGTAGCGGGAGGTTGGAGACCCAGTACTTC; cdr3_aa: CASSLSSGRLETQYF
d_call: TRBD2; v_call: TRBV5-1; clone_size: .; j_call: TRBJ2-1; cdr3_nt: TGCGCCAGCAGCTTGGAAGGGACTAGCGGGGTTGAGCAGTTCTTC; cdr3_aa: CASSLEGTSGVEQFF
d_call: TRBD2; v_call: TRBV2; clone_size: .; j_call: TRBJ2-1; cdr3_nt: TGTGCCAGCGACCGCGCACCGGGGGGAACCCCCTACAATGAGCAGTTCTTC; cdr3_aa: CASDRAPGGTPYNEQFF
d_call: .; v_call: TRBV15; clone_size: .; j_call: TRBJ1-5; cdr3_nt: TGTGCCACCAGCAGATTCAGGGGAGGCAATCAGCCCCAGCATTTT; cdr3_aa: CATSRFRGGNQPQHF
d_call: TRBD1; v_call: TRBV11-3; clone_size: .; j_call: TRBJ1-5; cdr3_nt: TGTGCCAGCAGCTTCCGTTACAGGGACAGGGTTAGGCAGCCCCAGCATTTT; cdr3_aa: CASSFRYRDRVRQPQHF
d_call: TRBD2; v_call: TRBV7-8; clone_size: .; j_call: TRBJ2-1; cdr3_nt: TGTGCCAGCAGCTGGGGGACTAGCGGGTACAATGAGCAGTTCTTC; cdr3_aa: CASSWGTSGYNEQFF
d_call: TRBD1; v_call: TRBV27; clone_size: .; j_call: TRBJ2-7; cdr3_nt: TGTGCCAGCAGTCCCCACAGGGGCGAGCAGTACTTC; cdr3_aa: CASSPHRGEQYF
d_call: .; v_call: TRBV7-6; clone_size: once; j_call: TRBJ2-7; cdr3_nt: TGTGCCAGCAGCTCGGGACTGACCTACGAGCAGTACTTC; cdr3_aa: CASSSGLTYEQYF
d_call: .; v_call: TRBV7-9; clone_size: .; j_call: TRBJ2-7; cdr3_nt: TGTGCCAGCAGCACGCCCGGGCTAGCCACCTACGAGCAGTACTTC; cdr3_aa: CASSTPGLATYEQYF
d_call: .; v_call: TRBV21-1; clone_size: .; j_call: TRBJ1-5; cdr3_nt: TGTGCCAGCGGGGGGGGGCCGTATCAGCCCCAGCATTTT; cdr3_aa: CASGGGPYQPQHF
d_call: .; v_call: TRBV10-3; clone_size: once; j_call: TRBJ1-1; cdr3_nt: TGTGCCATCAGTGAGGGGGCCACAGGGTTGAGGAACACTGAAGCTTTCTTT; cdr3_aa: CAISEGATGLRNTEAFF
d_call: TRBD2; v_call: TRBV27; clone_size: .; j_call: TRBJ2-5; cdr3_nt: TGTGCCAGCAGTTTATCGATTGGGACTAGCGGGGGGGAAGAGACCCAGTACTTC; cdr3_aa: CASSLSIGTSGGEETQYF
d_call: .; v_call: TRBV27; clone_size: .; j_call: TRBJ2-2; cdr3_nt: TGTGCCAGCCGCGCGCCTTCAGGGGAGCTGTTTTTT; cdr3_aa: CASRAPSGELFF
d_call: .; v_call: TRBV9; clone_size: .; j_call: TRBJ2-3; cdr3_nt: TGTGCCAGCAGCACAGGGCCCCACGACGATACGCAGTATTTT; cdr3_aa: CASSTGPHDDTQYF
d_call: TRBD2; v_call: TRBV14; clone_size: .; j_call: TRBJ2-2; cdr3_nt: TGTGCCAGCAGCCAAGAACAACTAGCGGGGCCGAACACCGGGGAGCTGTTTTTT; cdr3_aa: CASSQEQLAGPNTGELFF
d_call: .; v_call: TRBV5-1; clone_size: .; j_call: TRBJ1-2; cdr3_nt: TGCGCCAGCAGCCCACAGGGAACCTATGGCTACACCTTC; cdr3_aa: CASSPQGTYGYTF
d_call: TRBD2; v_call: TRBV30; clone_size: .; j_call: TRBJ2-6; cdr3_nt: TGTGCCTGGAGTAGAAGCGGGGTCTCTGGGGCCAACGTCCTGACTTTC; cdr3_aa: CAWSRSGVSGANVLTF
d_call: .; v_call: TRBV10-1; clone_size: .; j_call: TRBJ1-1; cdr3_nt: TGCGCCAGCACCCTGGACAGCGCTGAAGCTTTCTTT; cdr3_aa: CASTLDSAEAFF
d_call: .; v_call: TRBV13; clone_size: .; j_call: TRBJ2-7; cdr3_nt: TGTGCCAGCAGCTTAGGTGGGAGCCCATACGAGCAGTACTTC; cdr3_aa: CASSLGGSPYEQYF
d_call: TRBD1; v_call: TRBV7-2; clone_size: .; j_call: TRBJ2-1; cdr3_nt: TGTGCCAGCTGGGGACAGGGCAATGAGCAGTTCTTC; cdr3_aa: CASWGQGNEQFF
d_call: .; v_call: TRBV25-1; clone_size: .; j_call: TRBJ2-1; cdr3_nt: TGTGCCAGCAGTGACTATTACAATGAGCAGTTCTTC; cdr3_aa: CASSDYYNEQFF
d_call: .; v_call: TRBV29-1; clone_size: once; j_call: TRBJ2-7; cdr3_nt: TGCAGCGCGGCGGAGTCCTACGAGCAGTACTTC; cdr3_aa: CSAAESYEQYF
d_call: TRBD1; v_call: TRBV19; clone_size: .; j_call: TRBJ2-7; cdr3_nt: TGTGCCAGTAGTAACGGACAGGGCTACGAGCAGTACTTC; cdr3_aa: CASSNGQGYEQYF
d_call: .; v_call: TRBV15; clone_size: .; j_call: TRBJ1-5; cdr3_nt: TGTGCCACCAGCAGAGGGAAGGGAGATTATCAGCCCCAGCATTTT; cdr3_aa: CATSRGKGDYQPQHF
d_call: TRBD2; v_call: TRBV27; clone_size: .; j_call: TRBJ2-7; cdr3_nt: TGTGCCAGCAGTTTATCTGCGGGGGGCCCCTACGAGCAGTACTTC; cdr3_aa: CASSLSAGGPYEQYF
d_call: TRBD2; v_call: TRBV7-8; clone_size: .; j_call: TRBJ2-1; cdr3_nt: TGTGCCAGCAGCTTAGTTGCGGGGGGGGATGAGCAGTTCTTC; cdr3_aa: CASSLVAGGDEQFF
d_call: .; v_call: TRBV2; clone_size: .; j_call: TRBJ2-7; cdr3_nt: TGTGCCAGCAAGTCGGACCGGGGCTACGAGCAGTACTTC; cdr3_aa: CASKSDRGYEQYF
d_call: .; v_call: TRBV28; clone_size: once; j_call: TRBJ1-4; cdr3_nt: TGTGCCAGCAGTTTAGGGCAAGAGCATGAAAAACTGTTTTTT; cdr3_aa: CASSLGQEHEKLFF
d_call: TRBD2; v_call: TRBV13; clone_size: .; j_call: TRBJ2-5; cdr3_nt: TGTGCCAGCTCAGCCGGGACTAGCGGGAGGATAGAGACCCAGTACTTC; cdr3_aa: CASSAGTSGRIETQYF
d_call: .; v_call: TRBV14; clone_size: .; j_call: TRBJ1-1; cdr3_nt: TGTGCCAGCAGCCAACGCAGGGTCACTGAAGCTTTCTTT; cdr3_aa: CASSQRRVTEAFF
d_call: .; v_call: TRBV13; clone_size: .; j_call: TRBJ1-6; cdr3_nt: TGTGCCAGCACCCATACTGGGAGCTCCTATAATTCACCCCTCCACTTT; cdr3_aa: CASTHTGSSYNSPLHF
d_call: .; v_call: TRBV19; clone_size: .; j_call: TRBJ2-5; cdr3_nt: TGTGCCAGTAGTATAGATCAGGAAGAGACCCAGTACTTC; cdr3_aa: CASSIDQEETQYF
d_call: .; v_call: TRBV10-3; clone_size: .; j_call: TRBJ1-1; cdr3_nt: TGTGCCATCAGCCCGAAAGGCTACAGGGTAGAGACTGAAGCTTTCTTT; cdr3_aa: CAISPKGYRVETEAFF